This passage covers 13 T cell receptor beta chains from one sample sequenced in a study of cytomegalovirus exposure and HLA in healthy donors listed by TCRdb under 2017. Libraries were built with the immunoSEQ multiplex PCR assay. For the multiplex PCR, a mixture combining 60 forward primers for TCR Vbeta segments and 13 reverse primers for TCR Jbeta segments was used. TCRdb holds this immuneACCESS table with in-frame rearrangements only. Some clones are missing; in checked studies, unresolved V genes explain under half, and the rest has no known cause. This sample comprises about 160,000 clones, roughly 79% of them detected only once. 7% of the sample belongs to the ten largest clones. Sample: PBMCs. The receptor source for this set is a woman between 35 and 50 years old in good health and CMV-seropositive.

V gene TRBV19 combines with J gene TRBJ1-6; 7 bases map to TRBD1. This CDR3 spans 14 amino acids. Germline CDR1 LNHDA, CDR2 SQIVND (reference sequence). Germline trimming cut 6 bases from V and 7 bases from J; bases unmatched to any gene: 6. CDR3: CASRNDRANSPLHF. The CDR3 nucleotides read TGTGCCAGTAGGAACGACAGGGCAAATTCACCCCTCCACTTT. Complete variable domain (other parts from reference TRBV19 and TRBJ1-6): DGGITQSPKYLFRKEGQNVTLSCEQNLNHDAMYWYRQDPGQGLRLIYYSQIVNDFQKGDIAEGYSVSREKKESFPLTVTSAQKNPTAFYLCASRNDRANSPLHFGNGTRLTVT.

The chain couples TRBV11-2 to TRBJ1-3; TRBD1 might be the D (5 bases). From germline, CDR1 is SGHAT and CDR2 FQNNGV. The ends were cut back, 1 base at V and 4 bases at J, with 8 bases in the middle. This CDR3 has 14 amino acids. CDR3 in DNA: TGTGCCAGCAGCTTAGCCAGGGCCGGAAACACCATATATTTT. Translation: CASSLARAGNTIYF.

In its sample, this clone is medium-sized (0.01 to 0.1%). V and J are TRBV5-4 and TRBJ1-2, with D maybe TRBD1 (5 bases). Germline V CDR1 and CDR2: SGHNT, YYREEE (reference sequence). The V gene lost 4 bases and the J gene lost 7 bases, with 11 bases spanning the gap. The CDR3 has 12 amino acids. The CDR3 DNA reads TGTGCCAGCAGCGCCGAAAGGGGTGGCTACACCTTC. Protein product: CASSAERGGYTF.

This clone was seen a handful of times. For the CDR3, the DNA is TGTGCCAGCAGCCCTAAGACAGGGGTGTATGGCTACACCTTC. Translating gives CASSPKTGVYGYTF. V gene TRBV5-6 combines with J gene TRBJ1-2; TRBD1 matches 8 bases. J was trimmed by 5 bases and V by 4 bases; bases with no gene match: 7. The CDR3 has 14 residues. Germline lookup yields CDR1 SGHDT and CDR2 YYEEEE.

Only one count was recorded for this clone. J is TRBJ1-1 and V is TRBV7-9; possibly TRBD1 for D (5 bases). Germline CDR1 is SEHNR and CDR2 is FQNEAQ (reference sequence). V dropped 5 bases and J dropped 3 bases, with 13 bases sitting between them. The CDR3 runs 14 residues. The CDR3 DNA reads TGTGCCAGCAGCCACTACTCAGGGTACACTGAAGCTTTCTTT. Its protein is CASSHYSGYTEAFF.

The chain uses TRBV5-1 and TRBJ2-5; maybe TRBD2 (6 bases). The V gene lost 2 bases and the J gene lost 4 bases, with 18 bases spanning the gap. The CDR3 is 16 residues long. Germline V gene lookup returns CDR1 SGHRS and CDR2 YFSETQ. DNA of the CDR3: TGCGCCAGCAGCTTTGGTTCATTTGGGGGAGGAGAGACCCAGTACTTC. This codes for CASSFGSFGGGETQYF. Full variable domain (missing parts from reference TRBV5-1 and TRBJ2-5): KAGVTQTPRYLIKTRGQQVTLSCSPISGHRSVSWYQQTPGQGLQFLFEYFSETQRNKGNFPGRFSGRQFSNSRSEMNVSTLELGDSALYLCASSFGSFGGGETQYFGPGTRLLVL.

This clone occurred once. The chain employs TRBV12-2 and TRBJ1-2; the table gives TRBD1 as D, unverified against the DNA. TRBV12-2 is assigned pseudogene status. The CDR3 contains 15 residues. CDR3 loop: CASRLPNGQGRGYTF. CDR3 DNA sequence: TGTGCAAGTCGCTTACCTAACGGACAGGGCAGAGGCTACACCTTC.

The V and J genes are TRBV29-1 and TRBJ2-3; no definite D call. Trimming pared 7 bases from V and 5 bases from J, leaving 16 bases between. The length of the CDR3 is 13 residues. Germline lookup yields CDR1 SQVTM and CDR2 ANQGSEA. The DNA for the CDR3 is TGCAGCGCCGCTTTACTAATAGGAGATACGCAGTATTTT. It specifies CSAALLIGDTQYF.

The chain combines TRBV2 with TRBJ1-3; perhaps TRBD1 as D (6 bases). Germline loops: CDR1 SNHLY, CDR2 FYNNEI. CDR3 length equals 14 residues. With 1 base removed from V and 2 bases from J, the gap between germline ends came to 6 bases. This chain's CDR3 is CASSEGTAGNTIYF. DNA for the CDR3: TGTGCCAGCAGTGAAGGGACAGCTGGAAACACCATATATTTT. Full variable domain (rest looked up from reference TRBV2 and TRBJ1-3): EPEVTQTPSHQVTQMGQEVILRCVPISNHLYFYWYRQILGQKVEFLVSFYNNEISEKSEIFDDQFSVERPDGSNFTLKIRSTKLEDSAMYFCASSEGTAGNTIYFGEGSWLTVV.

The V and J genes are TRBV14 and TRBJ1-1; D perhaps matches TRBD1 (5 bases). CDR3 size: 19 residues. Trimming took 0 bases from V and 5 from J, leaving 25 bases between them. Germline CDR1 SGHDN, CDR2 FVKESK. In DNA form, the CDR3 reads TGTGCCAGCAGCCAAGAAAGAATCAATCAGGGTATAATAGGGACTGAAGCTTTCTTT. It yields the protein CASSQERINQGIIGTEAFF.

CDR3 in amino acids: CASSLTGVQEAEAFF. The DNA for the CDR3 is TGTGCCAGCAGCTTGACGGGGGTCCAGGAGGCTGAAGCTTTCTTT. The chain joins TRBV5-5 to TRBJ1-1; D may be TRBD1 (5 bases). CDR1 is SGHKS and CDR2 is YYEKEE in the germline V gene (reference sequence). The V end was cut by 1 base, the J end by 6 bases, with 16 bases between. The CDR3 contains 15 residues.

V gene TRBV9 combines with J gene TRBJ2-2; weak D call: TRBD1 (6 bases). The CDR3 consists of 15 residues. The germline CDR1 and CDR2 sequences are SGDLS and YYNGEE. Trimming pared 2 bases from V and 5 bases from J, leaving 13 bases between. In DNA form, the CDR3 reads TGTGCCAGCAGCGTTCTACAGGGCGGGACCGGGGAGCTGTTTTTT. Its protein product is CASSVLQGGTGELFF.

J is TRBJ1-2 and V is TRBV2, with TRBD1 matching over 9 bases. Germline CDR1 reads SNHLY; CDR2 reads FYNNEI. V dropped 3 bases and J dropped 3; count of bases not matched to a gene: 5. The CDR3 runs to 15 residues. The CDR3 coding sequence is TGTGCCAGCAGTGAGGACAGGGGACCTTACTATGGCTACACCTTC. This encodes CASSEDRGPYYGYTF.